This section outlines one T cell receptor beta chain sequence together with its context. The data were obtained in a study of T-cell reconstitution after alpha-beta-depleted transplantation in children. This CDR3 region has 15 residues. Germline CDR1 reads DFQATT; CDR2 reads SNEGSKA (reference sequence). The V and J ends lost 3 bases and 5 bases, in that order; junction bases with no gene match: 8. Unique molecular identifiers tagged the TCRbeta library. Each CDR3 protein gets one entry after TCRdb re-called the PCR reads with MiXCR. The table lists hundreds of thousands of distinct CDR3 sequences, around 17% of them singletons.

The chain recombines TRBV20-1 with TRBJ2-7; TRBD2 matches 12 bases. The input for sequencing was PBMCs from the stem cell graft donor, taken from the stem cell graft. The receptor was isolated from a human donor who donated a stem cell graft to a child with acute myeloid leukemia. The CDR3 DNA reads as TGCAGTGCTAGCTCTCTAGCGGGGGGGCTGAACGAGCAGTACTTC. Amino acids: CSASSLAGGLNEQYF.